The 18 T cell receptor beta chains reported below all come from one sample, sequenced in a study of blood T cell repertoires in COVID-19. Here immunoSEQ multiplex PCR was the method, and the copy in TCRdb shows in-frame clones only, minus some. The sample carries about 200,000 clones, around 80% recorded once. The sample comprised peripheral blood. The receptors shown here come from a woman in her forties with acute or convalescent COVID-19.

V usage is TRBV2 and J usage is TRBJ2-7; TRBD1 might be the D (5 bases). The CDR3 sequence is 14 residues long. The V and J ends lost 5 bases and 5 bases respectively, with 16 bases between them. Looked up from germline, CDR1 is SNHLY and CDR2 is FYNNEI. CDR3 region: CASSQGITLNEQYF. CDR3 bases: TGTGCCAGCAGTCAGGGTATTACTTTGAACGAGCAGTACTTC.

This sequence joins TRBV7-7 and TRBJ2-1; D gene unclear. Germline assignment: CDR1 SSHAT and CDR2 FNYEAQ (reference sequence). V gave up 2 bases and J gave up 5 bases, with 13 bases separating them. The CDR3 is made up of 15 amino acids. The CDR3 region has the DNA TGTGCCAGCAGCTTATCTCTCCAACATAACAATGAGCAGTTCTTC. Amino acids: CASSLSLQHNNEQFF.

This clone was seen once. The chain couples TRBV11-2 to TRBJ2-1; D is perhaps TRBD2 (6 bases). Trimming took 2 bases from V and 4 from J, leaving 12 bases between them. CDR1 and CDR2 from the germline V gene are SGHAT and FQNNGV. This CDR3 region has 15 residues. Here the CDR3 reads CASSLSGGSYNEQFF. CDR3 DNA sequence: TGTGCCAGCAGCTTATCAGGAGGGTCGTACAATGAGCAGTTCTTC. The variable domain in full, completed from reference TRBV11-2 and TRBJ2-1, reads EAGVAQSPRYKIIEKRQSVAFWCNPISGHATLYWYQQILGQGPKLLIQFQNNGVVDDSQLPKDRFSAERLKGVDSTLKIQPAKLEDSAVYLCASSLSGGSYNEQFFGPGTRLTVL.

This rearrangement joins TRBV7-9 to TRBJ2-3; TRBD1 might be the D (5 bases). In germline, CDR1 is SEHNR, CDR2 FQNEAQ (reference sequence). The ends were cut back, 7 bases at V and 2 bases at J, with 13 bases in the middle. The CDR3 consists of 14 residues. CDR3 nucleotide sequence: TGTGCCAGCACCCTAACAGGCCCCACAGATACGCAGTATTTT. This sequence encodes CASTLTGPTDTQYF.

This chain joins TRBV27 and TRBJ2-7; 8 bases agree with TRBD1. Looked up from germline, CDR1 is MNHEY and CDR2 is SMNVEV (reference sequence). The CDR3 is 12 residues long. V lost 6 bases, J lost 2 bases, and 0 bases stayed unmatched. In nucleotides, the CDR3 is TGTGCCAGCAGGGACAGGGCCTACGAGCAGTACTTC. As protein: CASRDRAYEQYF.

The J gene is TRBJ2-5, the V gene TRBV5-8, with 8 bases fitting TRBD2. Germline-derived CDR1 and CDR2 are SGHTS and YDEGEE. This CDR3 spans 14 amino acids. With 1 base clipped from V and 4 bases from J, the junction kept 3 bases outside the gene matches. The CDR3 region has the DNA TGTGCCAGCAGCTTGATCGCGGGAGGAGAGACCCAGTACTTC. It specifies CASSLIAGGETQYF.

The chain links TRBV1 to TRBJ1-2; the table's D call TRBD1 went unverified against the DNA. TRBV1 is termed a pseudogene. The CDR3 has 19 amino acids. This chain's CDR3 is CTSSQDPRSLRQGGYGYTF. CDR3 bases: TGCACCAGCAGCCAAGATCCCCGATCCCTCCGACAGGGGGGTTATGGCTACACCTTC.

The chain joins TRBV18 to TRBJ2-3; D may be TRBD1 (5 bases). V shed 4 bases and J shed 0 bases, with 11 bases lying between them. Germline V gives CDR1 KGHSH, CDR2 LQKENI. CDR3 length: 15 residues. Written as DNA, the CDR3 is TGTGCCAGCTCACGCCAGGGCCTTAGCACAGATACGCAGTATTTT. It specifies CASSRQGLSTDTQYF.

This clone was observed once. The gene calls are TRBV6-1 and TRBJ1-1; D remains unclear. Germline V gene data show CDR1 as MNHNS and CDR2 as SASEGT. The CDR3 is 17 residues long. Trimming cost V 3 bases and J 0 bases, with 17 bases left between them. The DNA of the CDR3 is TGTGCCAGCAGTGATGGAGGACTTTCTTTCATGAACACTGAAGCTTTCTTT. It translates to CASSDGGLSFMNTEAFF.

The chain joins TRBV19 to TRBJ1-2; the D is unclear. V shed 10 bases and J shed 4 bases, with 13 bases lying between them. The CDR3 is 12 residues long. Per the germline V gene, CDR1 is LNHDA and CDR2 is SQIVND (reference sequence). In DNA, the CDR3 is TGTGCCACTACCACTTTTGGCTATGGCTACACCTTC. Residues: CATTTFGYGYTF.

This chain links TRBV5-1 with TRBJ2-2, with 8 positions matching TRBD1. The germline gives CDR1 SGHRS, CDR2 YFSETQ. The CDR3 length is 13 residues. With 5 bases clipped from V and 5 bases from J, the junction kept 2 bases outside the gene matches. CDR3 protein: CASRGQETGELFF. The CDR3 region has the DNA TGCGCCAGCAGGGGACAGGAAACCGGGGAGCTGTTTTTT. The complete variable domain, with remaining parts taken from reference TRBV5-1 and TRBJ2-2, reads KAGVTQTPRYLIKTRGQQVTLSCSPISGHRSVSWYQQTPGQGLQFLFEYFSETQRNKGNFPGRFSGRQFSNSRSEMNVSTLELGDSALYLCASRGQETGELFFGEGSRLTVL.

The rearrangement links TRBV6-4 to TRBJ2-3; D gene ambiguous. The CDR3 totals 15 residues. V lost 4 bases and J 2 bases, leaving 13 bases between the germline ends. Germline assignment: CDR1 MRHNA and CDR2 SNTAGT. The CDR3 region is CASSVSGHPTDTQYF. In nucleotides, the CDR3 is TGTGCCAGCAGTGTCAGTGGCCACCCCACAGATACGCAGTATTTT.

The chain recombines TRBV6-5 with TRBJ2-7; no reliable D call. The V gene lost 6 bases and the J gene lost 0 bases, with 15 bases spanning the gap. CDR3 length: 15 residues. In germline, CDR1 is MNHEY, CDR2 SVGAGI. The DNA of the CDR3 is TGTGCCAGCAGAACAGACGGCCCTTCCTCCTACGAGCAGTACTTC. It is translated as CASRTDGPSSYEQYF.

This clone was observed a single time. This chain connects TRBV6-5 to TRBJ2-1; 7 positions agree with TRBD2. This CDR3 has 15 residues. V was clipped by 2 bases and J by 7 bases; unmatched bases: 8. Germline V gene data show CDR1 as MNHEY and CDR2 as SVGAGI. The CDR3 loop is CASSYNGGLLNEQFF. The CDR3 bases are TGTGCCAGCAGTTACAACGGGGGGTTACTTAATGAGCAGTTCTTC.

The chain couples TRBV6-5 to TRBJ2-7; a possible D gene is TRBD2 (6 bases). Looked up from germline, CDR1 is MNHEY and CDR2 is SVGAGI. The CDR3 consists of 11 residues. V lost 4 bases and J lost 6, with 7 bases in between. The CDR3 DNA reads as TGTGCCAGCAGTTCCGGGGGCGAGCAGTACTTC. This sequence encodes CASSSGGEQYF.

The CDR3 sequence is CASRNSGGYYEQYF. In nucleotides, the CDR3 is TGTGCCAGCAGAAATAGCGGGGGGTACTACGAGCAGTACTTC. The V and J genes are TRBV2 and TRBJ2-7; TRBD2 matches at 10 bases. This CDR3 has 14 amino acids. The germline V gene has CDR1 SNHLY and CDR2 FYNNEI. The V and J ends lost 6 bases and 3 bases, in that order; junction bases with no gene match: 5.

This chain connects TRBV7-9 to TRBJ2-7, with a tentative D call TRBD1 (5 bases). V was shortened by 5 bases and J by 2 bases, with 10 bases between the two germline ends. The CDR3 covers 13 residues. Germline values: CDR1 SEHNR, CDR2 FQNEAQ (reference sequence). This CDR3 reads CASSPRQTYEQYF. CDR3 nucleotide sequence: TGTGCCAGCAGCCCCAGACAGACCTACGAGCAGTACTTC.

The rearrangement links TRBV10-3 to TRBJ2-1, with 8 bases aligning to TRBD1. The CDR3 runs 15 residues. From germline, CDR1 is ENHRY and CDR2 SYGVKD. Germline trimming cut 7 bases from V and 7 bases from J; bases unmatched to any gene: 12. This CDR3 reads CAINTGGPLANEQFF. CDR3 in DNA: TGTGCCATCAACACAGGGGGGCCCTTGGCGAATGAGCAGTTCTTC.